This T cell receptor (beta chain) was captured in a study of tumor-infiltrating lymphocytes in primary liver carcinoma (dated by TCRdb to 2016 to 2017). Describing the broader study: Of the five patients (three men and two women, aged 30 to 69 years), four had hepatocellular carcinoma and one had combined HCC and intrahepatic cholangiocarcinoma. The roughly 27 tumor region samples were profiled with Agilent mRNA microarrays so that TCRbeta repertoire diversity could be related to the local molecular phenotype. Roughly 3.5 to 8 million productive TCRbeta reads were obtained per sample, and no significant difference in read depth was found between tissue types. Technical replicate repertoires showed high reproducibility, with mean shared-clone rates roughly 0.89 and correlation coefficients above 0.95. A total of roughly 35 specimens from 5 patients underwent TCRbeta repertoire sequencing, comprising about 25 tumor regions, 5 adjacent noncancerous liver tissues and 5 peripheral blood samples. The study combined TCRbeta repertoire sequencing, expression microarrays and whole-exome sequencing across five regions of each liver tumor, with adjacent normal tissue and blood. Tumors of the five patients were stage T1-T3 N0M0 with maximum diameters of roughly 4.2 to 11 cm.

Total RNA and DNA were co-extracted without cell sorting from around 20-30 mg of bulk tissue using the AllPrep DNA/RNA mini kit. Surgical resection was performed in China between November 2015 and March 2016 on about 5 patients with histopathologically diagnosed primary liver carcinoma. At the time of sampling, the patients had chronic HBV infection and had not received any treatment. Each tumor was sampled at five spatially separated regions: the tumor centre plus the superior, inferior, left-lateral and right-lateral poles. Histological examination found more than 80% viable tumor cells in every tumor sample. Fresh tumor and adjacent tissue pieces were bisected, with one half stored in RNAlater at -80 degrees C and the other half sent for histology. A constant-region primer and ProtoScript II reverse transcriptase were used to reverse-transcribe TCRbeta-specific cDNA from 500 ng total RNA. Three nested multiplex PCR rounds, following a slightly modified ARM-PCR procedure, were used to build the TCRbeta libraries. The first two PCR rounds used multiplex TRBV1-TRBV30 forward primers with a Cbeta reverse primer, each for about 10 cycles. Sample barcodes and Illumina adapters were attached in a final 25-cycle PCR using Deep VentR polymerase. Before sequencing, amplicons of 200-500 bp were gel-purified using a QIAquick gel extraction kit. An Illumina HiSeq 2500 was used to sequence the TCRbeta amplicons, generating 250-bp paired-end reads. For the original study's pipeline: Reads were quality-trimmed with Trimmomatic v0.33, and paired reads were merged with FLASH v1.2.11 to recover full CDR3 sequences. V, D and J germline segments were assigned to the rearranged TCRbeta sequences by MiGEC v1.2.1b. Clonotype statistics, along with Shannon-Wiener diversity indices, were calculated using VDJtools v1.0.0. Except for diversity analysis, only the 250 most abundant clonotypes of each sample were used in subsequent analyses to reduce sampling bias. The public reads were reprocessed in TCRdb via fastp at Q25 and MiXCR, keeping in-frame beta chains. Each entry merges the rows of one CDR3 protein and shows their most common DNA and genes. V and J calls and clone size were set by TCRdb, not the authors. The sample table contains more than 95,000 distinct CDR3 sequences; only one count was recorded for 64% of them. The ten largest clones add up to 8.4% of the sample.

Points on this clonotype: Its specific antigen is unknown. The junction differs from germline at one of its ends, possibly a read error.

Its CDR3 holds 15 amino acids, cysteine through phenylalanine. The entry retains the CDR3 DNA only, 45 bases that are in frame from base 1. CDR1 and CDR2 (SGHAT, FQNNGV) derive from the germline V gene. The paper as a whole reports these results and caveats: Since the samples were bulk and unsorted, there was no way to compare CD4+ and CD8+ T cell repertoires. Only roughly 8-25% of top clones appeared in all five regions of a tumor, which suggests that tumor-infiltrating T cells are spatially heterogeneous. Compared with blood, tumors had a significantly larger share of the repertoire taken up by the top 250 clones (p = 0.039). Repertoire overlap was found to be higher between tumor regions (mean around 35%) than between tumor-adjacent (about 17%) or tumor-blood (roughly 15%) pairs, consistent with antigen-driven expansion. Only 4 or 5 patients were included in the study, and the authors note that the findings should be validated in a larger study. Because only the TCR beta chain was sequenced and unpaired alpha chains were not captured, true repertoire diversity is likely underestimated.

Source material: liver tumor tissue from sampling region 3. This specimen's cell subset or site label, per the study, means: tumor region T3, left-lateral pole. This clonotype was sampled from a woman in her fifties or sixties with primary liver carcinoma and hepatitis B virus infection. The chain joins TRBV11-2 to TRBJ2-5, with TRBD1 tentatively as D gene (5 bases match). DNA sequence: TGTACCAGCAGCTTAGATGGGGCTACCGCAATGACCCAGTATTTC. Its coded protein is CTSSLDGATAMTQYF.